The sequence of this T cell receptor (beta chain) was determined in a study of shared clonotypes between healthy human individuals. Overall study: The cohort comprised a couple of women and a few men. Their ages spanned 18 to 49 years.

Trimming cost V 4 bases and J 0 bases, with 11 bases left between them. The CDR3 is made up of 15 amino acids. Germline V gives CDR1 SGHDT, CDR2 YYEEEE. Sequencing was performed with immunoSEQ multiplex PCR; in TCRdb, only in-frame clones are kept and a portion is missing. The sample carries a few million clones, roughly 92% recorded once. What was sequenced was naive CD4+ T cells from PBMCs. Subset here: CD45RA+ positively selected. The chain carries TRBV5-6 and TRBJ2-1; the D is unclear. This TCR came from a man in his late teens or twenties in good health. Some clones in this sample may be carry-over from other donors' samples. The CDR3 spells CASSPTDHSYNEQFF. For the CDR3, the DNA is TGTGCCAGCAGCCCAACGGACCACTCCTACAATGAGCAGTTCTTC.